This passage covers 27 T cell receptor beta chains from one sample sequenced in a study of blood T cell repertoires in COVID-19. Assay: immunoSEQ multiplex PCR; the TCRdb copy retains only in-frame clones and omits some. This table has 360,000 or so clones, roughly four fifths appearing once. The sequencing input was PBMCs or T cells enriched from blood (not recorded which). The source of these receptors is a woman in her fifties or sixties who had recovered from COVID-19.

This chain's CDR3 is CASSQEQLLFTEAFF. The CDR3 coding sequence is TGTGCCAGCAGCCAAGAACAGTTGTTGTTCACTGAAGCTTTCTTT. The gene calls are TRBV14 and TRBJ1-1; D gene ambiguous. V gave up 0 bases and J gave up 4 bases, with 12 bases separating them. CDR1 is SGHDN, CDR2 FVKESK, per germline. The CDR3 contains 15 residues. Together with reference TRBV14 and TRBJ1-1, the CDR3 gives the full variable domain: EAGVTQFPSHSVIEKGQTVTLRCDPISGHDNLYWYRRVMGKEIKFLLHFVKESKQDESGMPNNRFLAERTGGTYSTLKVQPAELEDSGVYFCASSQEQLLFTEAFFGQGTRLTVV.

Here the CDR3 DNA reads TGTGCCAGCAGCTTATCGGGGAACACTGAAGCTTTCTTT. It encodes CASSLSGNTEAFF. The V gene is TRBV7-3, the J gene TRBJ1-1; D ambiguous. Germline V CDR1 and CDR2: SGHTA, FQGTGA. The V end was cut by 2 bases, the J end by 1 base, with 5 bases between. The CDR3 is 13 residues long.

This clone was counted a few times. This chain links TRBV11-3 with TRBJ2-7; 8 bases align to TRBD1. The germline CDR1 and CDR2 sequences are SGHNT and YENEEA. The CDR3 extends over 15 amino acids. After removal of 2 bases from V and 2 bases from J, the junction contained 5 bases not matched to a gene. CDR3 sequence reads: CASSLSTGEAYEQYF. CDR3 coding DNA: TGTGCCAGCAGCTTATCGACAGGGGAGGCCTACGAGCAGTACTTC.

The V call is TRBV4-1, the J call TRBJ1-2; D remains ambiguous. This CDR3 spans 13 amino acids. Germline lookup yields CDR1 MGHRA and CDR2 YSYEKL. Trimming took off 0 bases at V and 7 bases at J, with 9 bases between the two ends. The CDR3 coding sequence is TGCGCCAGCAGCCAAGAGGTGAGCATTGGCTACACCTTC. Amino acids: CASSQEVSIGYTF.

In the case of this clone: Distinct nucleotide sequences in the sample also encode this CDR3. This chain links TRBV18 with TRBJ1-1; 7 bases fit TRBD1. CDR3 length: 15 residues. The V gene's germline CDR1 is KGHSH and CDR2 LQKENI. With V trimmed by 0 bases and J by 5 bases, 6 bases remained unmatched. The CDR3 protein is CASSPPTGLGTEAFF. CDR3 in DNA: TGTGCCAGCTCACCACCGACAGGGTTGGGGACTGAAGCTTTCTTT.

The chain couples TRBV19 to TRBJ1-5, with 10 bases matching TRBD1. This CDR3 is 15 amino acids long. The ends lost 8 bases at V and 4 bases at J; junction bases unmatched: 8. Germline-derived CDR1 and CDR2 are LNHDA and SQIVND (reference sequence). CDR3 region: CASGPWGQGNQPQHF. CDR3 DNA: TGTGCCAGTGGACCCTGGGGACAGGGGAATCAGCCCCAGCATTTT.

The sample holds a few counts of this clone. The genes are TRBV7-3 and TRBJ2-7; TRBD2 matches 9 bases. V lost 1 base, J lost 2 bases, and 3 bases stayed unmatched. CDR3 length: 15 amino acids. The germline gives CDR1 SGHTA, CDR2 FQGTGA. DNA of the CDR3: TGTGCCAGCAGCTTAATAGCGGGGGAAACCTACGAGCAGTACTTC. Encoded protein: CASSLIAGETYEQYF.

This clone appeared once. V is TRBV18 and J is TRBJ2-3; 11 bases line up with TRBD2. Germline V gives CDR1 KGHSH, CDR2 LQKENI. The CDR3 runs 19 residues. V was clipped by 4 bases and J by 2 bases; unmatched bases: 14. CDR3 region: CASSLTPPGLADSTDTQYF. CDR3 coding DNA: TGTGCCAGCTCACTCACGCCTCCGGGACTAGCGGACTCCACAGATACGCAGTATTTT. Complete variable domain (other parts from reference TRBV18 and TRBJ2-3): NAGVMQNPRHLVRRRGQEARLRCSPMKGHSHVYWYRQLPEEGLKFMVYLQKENIIDESGMPKERFSAEFPKEGPSILRIQQVVRGDSAAYFCASSLTPPGLADSTDTQYFGPGTRLTVL.

In regard to this clone: Other nucleotide sequences from this sample produce the same CDR3. The chain recombines TRBV19 with TRBJ2-7, with D perhaps TRBD1 (6 bases). This CDR3 spans 13 amino acids. Germline V lookup: CDR1 LNHDA, CDR2 SQIVND (reference sequence). Trimming took 4 bases from V and 4 from J, leaving 11 bases between them. The CDR3 DNA sequence: TGTGCCAGTAGTAGAACAGGGAGTTACGAGCAGTACTTC. Protein product: CASSRTGSYEQYF. Drawing the rest from reference TRBV19 and TRBJ2-7, the complete variable domain is DGGITQSPKYLFRKEGQNVTLSCEQNLNHDAMYWYRQDPGQGLRLIYYSQIVNDFQKGDIAEGYSVSREKKESFPLTVTSAQKNPTAFYLCASSRTGSYEQYFGPGTRLTVT.

The chain is built from TRBV18 and TRBJ1-6; D unclear. The V and J ends lost 4 bases and 6 bases respectively, with 16 bases between them. CDR3 length: 16 amino acids. The germline V gene has CDR1 KGHSH and CDR2 LQKENI. In DNA form, the CDR3 reads TGTGCCAGCTCACTCCTGCCCCTTAACACTAATTCACCCCTCCACTTT. The encoded protein is CASSLLPLNTNSPLHF.

The chain has TRBV18 and TRBJ1-2, with D tentatively TRBD1 (6 bases). V was trimmed by 3 bases and J by 0 bases, leaving 11 bases between them. The V gene's germline CDR1 is KGHSH and CDR2 LQKENI. CDR3 length equals 15 residues. The CDR3 DNA reads as TGTGCCAGCTCACCCAACAGGGCATCTAACTATGGCTACACCTTC. Protein: CASSPNRASNYGYTF.

The CDR3 loop reads CASSLGSQQETQYF. The CDR3 DNA reads TGTGCCAGCAGCTTGGGATCCCAGCAAGAGACCCAGTACTTC. J is TRBJ2-5 and V is TRBV5-4, with unresolved D. This CDR3 has 14 amino acids. Germline-derived CDR1 and CDR2 are SGHNT and YYREEE (reference sequence). The V end was cut by 0 bases, the J end by 2 bases, with 8 bases between.

This clone was found a few times. The chain links TRBV6-2 or TRBV6-3 to TRBJ2-1; 8 positions match TRBD2. Germline V lookup: CDR1 MNHEY, CDR2 SVGEGT. The V segment lost 4 bases and the J segment 4 bases; nucleotides outside the gene matches: 9. The CDR3 totals 16 residues. The chain's CDR3 is CASSSRAGALYNEQFF. CDR3 DNA: TGTGCCAGCAGTTCGAGAGCGGGGGCCCTATACAATGAGCAGTTCTTC.

The V and J genes are TRBV5-1 and TRBJ2-3; the match to TRBD2 covers 9 bases. CDR3 length: 16 amino acids. The germline gives CDR1 SGHRS, CDR2 YFSETQ. After removal of 4 bases from V and 1 base from J, the junction contained 7 bases not matched to a gene. CDR3 bases: TGCGCCAGCAGCCGTGGTAGCGGGGGAGGCACAGATACGCAGTATTTT. This codes for CASSRGSGGGTDTQYF.

This clone came up many times. J is TRBJ1-5 and V is TRBV3-1 (or the pseudogene TRBV3-2); weak D call: TRBD1 (6 bases). Per germline, CDR1 LGHDT and CDR2 YNNKEL (reference sequence). V was pared by 1 base and J by 2 bases, with 9 bases between. There are 15 residues in the CDR3. This CDR3 reads CASSQGPGGNQPQHF. The CDR3 DNA sequence: TGTGCCAGCAGCCAAGGGCCAGGGGGCAATCAGCCCCAGCATTTT.

V gene TRBV30 combines with J gene TRBJ1-1, with a possible D match to TRBD1 (5 bases). CDR1 is GTSNPN, CDR2 SVGIG, per germline (reference sequence). The CDR3 sequence is 13 residues long. V dropped 1 base and J dropped 3 bases, with 9 bases sitting between them. The CDR3 DNA is TGTGCCTGGAGTGAGGGACTCTACACTGAAGCTTTCTTT. Amino acids: CAWSEGLYTEAFF. Full variable domain (remainder filled in from reference TRBV30 and TRBJ1-1): SQTIHQWPATLVQPVGSPLSLECTVEGTSNPNLYWYRQAAGRGLQLLFYSVGIGQISSEVPQNLSASRPQDRQFILSSKKLLLSDSGFYLCAWSEGLYTEAFFGQGTRLTVV.

A single count supports this clone. For the CDR3, the DNA is TGTGCCAGCAGCGAGGACAGGGGGGATTTACGTGGCTACACCTTC. This encodes CASSEDRGDLRGYTF. The chain is built from TRBV9 and TRBJ1-2; TRBD1 matches 10 bases. The germline CDR1 and CDR2 sequences are SGDLS and YYNGEE. Losses at the gene ends were 3 bases for V and 7 bases for J; bases not matched to a gene: 9. The length of the CDR3 is 15 residues.

The genes are TRBV3-1 (or the pseudogene TRBV3-2) and TRBJ2-1, with D possibly being TRBD2 (5 bases). The CDR3 has 15 residues. The germline gives CDR1 LGHDT, CDR2 YNNKEL (reference sequence). Trimming stripped 0 bases from V and 6 bases from J, with 12 bases between. The CDR3 protein is CASSQDDLARNEQFF. The CDR3 DNA is TGTGCCAGCAGCCAAGACGATCTAGCTCGCAATGAGCAGTTCTTC.

The V and J genes are TRBV2 and TRBJ2-1, with D uncertain. The germline gives CDR1 SNHLY, CDR2 FYNNEI. This CDR3 is built from 16 residues. Trimming pared 7 bases from V and 1 base from J, leaving 17 bases between. CDR3 nucleotides: TGTGCCAGCACCCTCGACTTTAACAAGTCCTACAATGAGCAGTTCTTC. Translating gives CASTLDFNKSYNEQFF. Complete variable domain (other parts from reference TRBV2 and TRBJ2-1): EPEVTQTPSHQVTQMGQEVILRCVPISNHLYFYWYRQILGQKVEFLVSFYNNEISEKSEIFDDQFSVERPDGSNFTLKIRSTKLEDSAMYFCASTLDFNKSYNEQFFGPGTRLTVL.

This chain links TRBV7-9 with TRBJ1-1; tentative D call: TRBD1 (5 bases). V shed 1 base and J shed 0 bases, with 12 bases lying between them. This CDR3 has 16 amino acids. Per germline, CDR1 SEHNR and CDR2 FQNEAQ (reference sequence). CDR3 sequence reads: CASSLEGRRMNTEAFF. Here the CDR3 DNA reads TGTGCCAGCAGCTTAGAGGGGAGGCGGATGAACACTGAAGCTTTCTTT.

The rearrangement links TRBV4-3 to TRBJ1-2; 8 bases are a match to TRBD1. Germline trimming cut 3 bases from V and 3 bases from J; bases unmatched to any gene: 9. Germline assignment: CDR1 LGHNA and CDR2 YSLEER. The CDR3 is made up of 16 amino acids. The CDR3 nucleotides are TGCGCCAGCAGCCAGGGGACAGGCGAGACCCACTATGGCTACACCTTC. Protein: CASSQGTGETHYGYTF.

CDR3 sequence reads: CASSLLAGGGTDTQYF. In DNA form, the CDR3 reads TGTGCCAGCAGCCTCTTAGCGGGAGGAGGGACAGATACGCAGTATTTT. The chain is built from TRBV14 and TRBJ2-3; 10 bases are shared with TRBD2. Germline loops: CDR1 SGHDN, CDR2 FVKESK. Trimming removed 4 bases from V and 3 bases from J; junction bases left unmatched: 7. The CDR3 sequence is 16 residues long. Using reference TRBV14 and TRBJ2-3 for the parts outside the CDR3, the full variable domain is EAGVTQFPSHSVIEKGQTVTLRCDPISGHDNLYWYRRVMGKEIKFLLHFVKESKQDESGMPNNRFLAERTGGTYSTLKVQPAELEDSGVYFCASSLLAGGGTDTQYFGPGTRLTVL.

The chain uses TRBV6-2 or TRBV6-3 and TRBJ1-6; D gene unclear. Looked up from germline, CDR1 is MNHEY and CDR2 is SVGEGT. Trimming removed 3 bases from V and 13 bases from J, with 13 bases in between. The CDR3 is made up of 13 amino acids. The CDR3 spells CASSYEMLRPLHF. For the CDR3, the DNA is TGTGCCAGCAGTTATGAAATGTTGAGGCCCCTCCACTTT.

This chain links TRBV18 with TRBJ2-3; D is ambiguous. The CDR3 has 15 residues. In germline, CDR1 is KGHSH, CDR2 LQKENI. V gave up 0 bases and J gave up 2 bases, with 9 bases separating them. The CDR3 loop is CASSPPSRTTDTQYF. For the CDR3, the DNA is TGTGCCAGCTCACCACCCAGTCGCACCACAGATACGCAGTATTTT.

This clone was seen a single time. The chain couples TRBV6-2 or TRBV6-3 to TRBJ1-1; possibly TRBD1 for D (6 bases). The CDR3 runs 15 residues. Trimming took 4 bases from V and 0 from J, leaving 12 bases between them. Germline V lookup: CDR1 MNHEY, CDR2 SVGEGT. DNA of the CDR3: TGTGCCAGCAGTTTGGGGGGGGCTATGAACACTGAAGCTTTCTTT. Amino acid sequence: CASSLGGAMNTEAFF.

V and J are TRBV7-3 and TRBJ1-1, with D tentatively TRBD1 (5 bases). V lost 5 bases, J lost 4 bases, and 14 bases lay in between. In germline, CDR1 is SGHTA, CDR2 FQGTGA. The length of the CDR3 is 14 residues. As DNA, the CDR3 is TGTGCCAGCAGCGCTATGGCGGGGCTCACTGAAGCTTTCTTT. Translation: CASSAMAGLTEAFF.

The gene calls are TRBV18 and TRBJ1-1; TRBD1 is a possible D gene (5 bases). Germline V lookup: CDR1 KGHSH, CDR2 LQKENI. The CDR3 contains 16 residues. The V and J ends lost 3 bases and 11 bases respectively, with 25 bases between them. CDR3 coding DNA: TGTGCCAGCTCACCGTCTCTTGGGCAGGGTTTAATTTCGGCTTTCTTT. Protein product: CASSPSLGQGLISAFF.